A selection of T cell receptor beta chains follows, all from one sample in a study of T cells after yellow fever vaccination. Via MiXCR, TCRdb re-called the 5' RACE reads, giving one row per CDR3 protein. In the table there are hundreds of thousands of distinct CDR3 sequences, around 8.1% of which are singletons. This sample comprised PBMCs, obtained about 49 days after the first yellow fever vaccination. The receptors shown here come from a man younger than 35 who received the YFV17D yellow fever vaccine. CDR3s include the opening cysteine and the closing phenylalanine or tryptophan. Each record gives: clone size, J gene, D gene, V gene, CDR3 DNA, CDR3 protein. The D gene is left open where the match is weak. Size is omitted from some rows. Given values are once, few, many or a class for expanded clones.

>many|TRBJ2-1|.|TRBV11-3
TGTGCCAGCAGCTTAAGCCCCGGGGGAAATGAGCAGTTCTTC
CASSLSPGGNEQFF
>few|TRBJ2-2|TRBD2|TRBV7-8
TGTGCCAGCAGCTTAGTGACTAGCGGAATAACCGGGGAGCTGTTTTTT
CASSLVTSGITGELFF
>.|TRBJ1-3|.|TRBV7-2
TGTGCCAGCAGCGGAAGAATCCCAGGCACCATATATTTT
CASSGRIPGTIYF
>.|TRBJ1-5|.|TRBV6-5
TGTGCCAGCAGTTCCGGGGGGGAGATGAATCAGCCCCAGCATTTT
CASSSGGEMNQPQHF
>.|TRBJ1-2|TRBD1|TRBV12-3/TRBV12-4
TGTGCCAGCACCGACGGGGGACAGGAGATTAACTATGGCTACACCTTC
CASTDGGQEINYGYTF
>.|TRBJ1-6|.|TRBV28
TGTGCCAGCCGGGGAAACCCGTATTCACCCCTCCACTTT
CASRGNPYSPLHF
>few|TRBJ2-2|TRBD1|TRBV4-3
TGCGCCAGCACCAATAATGGGACAGGGGGCACCGGGGAGCTGTTTTTT
CASTNNGTGGTGELFF
>few|TRBJ2-6|.|TRBV7-9
TGTGCCAGCGCAGACAGCTCTGGGGCCAACGTCCTGACTTTC
CASADSSGANVLTF
>.|TRBJ1-1|.|TRBV20-1
TGCAGTGGGGTCGCGGGGAACACTGAAGCTTTCTTT
CSGVAGNTEAFF
>few|TRBJ1-5|TRBD1|TRBV12-3/TRBV12-4
TGTGCCAGCAGTACCACCGACAGGGGGCTCAATCAGCCCCAGCATTTT
CASSTTDRGLNQPQHF
>.|TRBJ1-4|.|TRBV7-9
TGTGCCAGCAGCTTTTCCGCGGGGAAACTGTTTTTT
CASSFSAGKLFF
>few|TRBJ2-1|TRBD2|TRBV6-5
TGTGCCAGCAGTTATACTAGCGGGGTTTACAATGAGCAGTTCTTC
CASSYTSGVYNEQFF
>many|TRBJ1-1|.|TRBV18
TGTGCCAGCTCTCCCGTTCGAGGTGAAGCTTTCTTT
CASSPVRGEAFF
>few|TRBJ2-4|.|TRBV5-4
TGTGCCAGCAACCCGGGGCCACAGGAACACATTCAGTACTTC
CASNPGPQEHIQYF
>few|TRBJ2-5|.|TRBV12-3/TRBV12-4
TGTGCCAGCAGTGGACAGCGATCCCGTGGGACCCAGTACTTC
CASSGQRSRGTQYF
>.|TRBJ1-3|.|TRBV29-1
TGCAGCGTTCGAGGGGTCTCTGGAAACACCATATATTTT
CSVRGVSGNTIYF
>.|TRBJ2-3|.|TRBV7-2
TGTGCCAGCAGCCCAGGTGGGGTTATCACAGATACGCAGTATTTT
CASSPGGVITDTQYF
>.|TRBJ2-1|TRBD1|TRBV5-5
TGTGCCAGCAGCTTCCGGGACAGGGGTTTGAATGAGCAGTTCTTC
CASSFRDRGLNEQFF
>few|TRBJ2-5|.|TRBV5-6
TGTGCCAGCAGGCGGGTCGAGGGCCGTGAAGAGACCCAGTACTTC
CASRRVEGREETQYF
>many|TRBJ2-3|TRBD1|TRBV20-1
TGCAGTGTAGGGGGCGGGACAGATACGCAGTATTTT
CSVGGGTDTQYF
>many|TRBJ1-1|.|TRBV7-6
TGTGCCAGCAGCCCAGGGGCAGGGAACACTGAAGCTTTCTTT
CASSPGAGNTEAFF
>.|TRBJ1-5|.|TRBV2
TGTGCCAGCAGTGACTGGGGCAGCGGCAATCAGCCCCAGCATTTT
CASSDWGSGNQPQHF
>few|TRBJ2-3|TRBD2|TRBV10-3
TGTGCCGGGGGGGGGAACACAGATACGCAGTATTTT
CAGGGNTDTQYF
>many|TRBJ2-5|.|TRBV20-1
TGCAGTGCTGGGGGCGCAGAGACCCAGTACTTC
CSAGGAETQYF
>few|TRBJ2-1|TRBD2|TRBV5-4
TGTGCCAGCAGCTCCTTAGCGGGGCCCAATGAGCAGTTCTTC
CASSSLAGPNEQFF
>few|TRBJ1-6|.|TRBV20-1
TGCAGTGCTAGAGTCGGGGCCAGGGATTCACCCCTCCACTTT
CSARVGARDSPLHF
>.|TRBJ2-3|TRBD2|TRBV5-1
TGCGCCAGCAGCTTCGGACTAGCGGGGGGGCGTGTCGCAGATACGCAGTATTTT
CASSFGLAGGRVADTQYF
>few|TRBJ2-4|.|TRBV18
TGTGCCAGCTCACCCGCCCTGGGGGTAGGAGCCAAAAACATTCAGTACTTC
CASSPALGVGAKNIQYF
>.|TRBJ2-2|.|TRBV4-3
TGCGCCAGCAGCCAAGTCTTACTTCCTACCGGGGAGCTGTTTTTT
CASSQVLLPTGELFF
>.|TRBJ1-1|.|TRBV2
TGTGCCAGCAGTGAGCGGAGAGGGGGAGCTTTCTTT
CASSERRGGAFF
>few|TRBJ1-5|.|TRBV9
TGTGCCAGCAGCGCGGATGGAGCCCGCAATCAGCCCCAGCATTTT
CASSADGARNQPQHF
>few|TRBJ1-1|.|TRBV5-5
TGTGCCAGCAGAACCGAGCCGGGACGGGGGAACACTGAAGCTTTCTTT
CASRTEPGRGNTEAFF
>few|TRBJ1-4|TRBD1|TRBV20-1
TGCAGTGCAGTAAGGGACAGGAAGCTGTTTTTT
CSAVRDRKLFF
>.|TRBJ1-2|.|TRBV4-1
TGCGCCAGCAGCCAGTCGGCTAACTATGGCTACACCTTC
CASSQSANYGYTF
>few|TRBJ2-2|.|TRBV5-1
TGCGCCAGCAGCTGGCAGGACGGAAACACCGGGGAGCTGTTTTTT
CASSWQDGNTGELFF
>many|TRBJ1-3|.|TRBV20-1
TGCAGTGCTTCACGGGAGTCTGGAAACACCATATATTTT
CSASRESGNTIYF
>.|TRBJ1-1|.|TRBV27
.
CASSFLAGELNTEAFF
>.|TRBJ1-2|TRBD1|TRBV12-3/TRBV12-4
TGTGCCAGCAGGGGAACCAGGGGGACTAACTATGGCTACACCTTC
CASRGTRGTNYGYTF
>many|TRBJ2-3|.|TRBV5-1
TGCGCCAGCAGCCTTGAGGGTCTAGCAGTCACAGATACGCAGTATTTT
CASSLEGLAVTDTQYF
>many|TRBJ2-5|TRBD2|TRBV5-5
TGTGCCAGCAGCTTGGAAGTAGCGGGGGGGCGCGAGACCCAGTACTTC
CASSLEVAGGRETQYF
>few|TRBJ1-5|.|TRBV20-1
TGCAGTGCTAGAGAAGGGGAAACCGGCAATCAGCCCCAGCATTTT
CSAREGETGNQPQHF
>.|TRBJ2-2|.|TRBV6-5
TGTGCCAGCAGTTACACGGACAGTAACACCGGGGAGCTGTTTTTT
CASSYTDSNTGELFF
>many|TRBJ1-2|.|TRBV4-1
TGCGCCAGCAGCCAAGTAGTCGGGGTTGGTGGCTACACCTTC
CASSQVVGVGGYTF
>many|TRBJ2-7|TRBD1|TRBV11-2
TGTGCCAGCAGCTTTCCGACCGGGACAGGGGGGTCCACATTCTCCTACGAGCAGTACTTC
CASSFPTGTGGSTFSYEQYF
>many|TRBJ2-6|TRBD1|TRBV30
TGTGCCTGCGACAGGGGCTCTGGGGCCAACGTCCTGACTTTC
CACDRGSGANVLTF
>few|TRBJ1-6|.|TRBV28
TGTGCCAGCAGTTCACCTAGGAGGGATTCTAATTCACCCCTCCACTTT
CASSSPRRDSNSPLHF
>.|TRBJ2-6|.|TRBV28
TGTGCCAGCAGTTTAGCAGGGAGAGGGGCCAACGTCCTGACTTTC
CASSLAGRGANVLTF
>many|TRBJ1-2|.|TRBV12-3/TRBV12-4
TGTGCCAGCGGGGGTAACTATGGCTACACCTTC
CASGGNYGYTF
>.|TRBJ2-1|.|TRBV7-2
TGTGCCAGCAGCCCCTGGGGGATCCACAATGAGCAGTTCTTC
CASSPWGIHNEQFF
>.|TRBJ2-3|.|TRBV4-1
TGCGCCAGCAGCCCATCCGGCGCCGCCGGGAGAGATACGCAGTATTTT
CASSPSGAAGRDTQYF
>.|TRBJ2-5|TRBD1|TRBV20-1
TGCAGTGCTTCCGGGACAGGGGGCGAAGAGACCCAGTACTTC
CSASGTGGEETQYF